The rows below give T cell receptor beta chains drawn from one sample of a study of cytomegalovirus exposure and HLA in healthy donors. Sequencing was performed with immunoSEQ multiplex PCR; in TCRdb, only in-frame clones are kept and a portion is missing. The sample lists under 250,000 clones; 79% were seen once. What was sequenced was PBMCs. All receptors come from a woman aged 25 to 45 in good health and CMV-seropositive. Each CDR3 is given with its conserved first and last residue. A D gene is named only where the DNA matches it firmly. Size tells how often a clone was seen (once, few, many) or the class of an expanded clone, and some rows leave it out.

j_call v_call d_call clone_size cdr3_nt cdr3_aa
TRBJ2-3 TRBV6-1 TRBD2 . TGTGCCAGCAGTGCGGGACTAGCGGGACCGCAAGATACGCAGTATTTT CASSAGLAGPQDTQYF
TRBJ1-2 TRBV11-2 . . TGTGCCAGCAGCTTGGGAGGGAGATCTTATGGCTACACCTTC CASSLGGRSYGYTF
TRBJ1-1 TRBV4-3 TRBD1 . TGCGCCAGCAGCCAAGATGGACAGGGAGTAATGGACACTGAAGCTTTCTTT CASSQDGQGVMDTEAFF
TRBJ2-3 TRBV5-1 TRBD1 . TGCGCCAGCAGCACGGGACAGGGTACGAGCACAGATACGCAGTATTTT CASSTGQGTSTDTQYF
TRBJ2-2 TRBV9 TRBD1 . TGTGCCAGCAGCGCTGGACAGGGGGGGAGAAACACCGGGGAGCTGTTTTTT CASSAGQGGRNTGELFF
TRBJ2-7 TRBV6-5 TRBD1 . TGTGCCAGCAGTTACGTGGACAGGACCTACGAGCAGTACTTC CASSYVDRTYEQYF
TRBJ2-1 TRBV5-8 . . TGTGCCAGCAGCTGGAGGGGATTCTCTCGTGGATACAATGAGCAGTTCTTC CASSWRGFSRGYNEQFF
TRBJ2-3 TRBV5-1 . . TGCGCCAGCTTCGGGGAATTATACACAGATACGCAGTATTTT CASFGELYTDTQYF
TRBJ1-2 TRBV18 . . TGTGCCAGCTCCACGACAGACAATGGCTACACCTTC CASSTTDNGYTF
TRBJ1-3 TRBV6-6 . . TGTGCCAGCAGTTACCTACAGGGCGAAAACACCATATATTTT CASSYLQGENTIYF
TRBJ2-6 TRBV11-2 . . TGTGCCAGCAGCCGGACGGGCAGGGGCTCTGGGGCCAACGTCCTGACTTTC CASSRTGRGSGANVLTF
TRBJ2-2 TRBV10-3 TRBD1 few TGTGCCATCAGTGAGGCCGGGACAGGTAACACCGGGGAGCTGTTTTTT CAISEAGTGNTGELFF
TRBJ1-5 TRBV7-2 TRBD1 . TGTGCCAGCAGCTTAGTGGGGACAGCCCCAAATCAGCCCCAGCATTTT CASSLVGTAPNQPQHF
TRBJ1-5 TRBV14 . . TGTGCCAGCAGCTTGTATAGCAATCAGCCCCAGCATTTT CASSLYSNQPQHF
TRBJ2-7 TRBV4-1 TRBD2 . TGCGCCAGCAGCCGGAAACCCCTGATAGCGGGAGTCGAAGGCGAGCAGTACTTC CASSRKPLIAGVEGEQYF
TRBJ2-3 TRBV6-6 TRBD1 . TGTGCCAGCAGTTACTTTGGACAGGGGTTCACAGATACGCAGTATTTT CASSYFGQGFTDTQYF
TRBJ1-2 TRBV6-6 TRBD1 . TGTGCCAGCGAGGGGGCCCAAGCTAACTATGGCTACACCTTC CASEGAQANYGYTF
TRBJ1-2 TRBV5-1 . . TGCGCCAGCAGGGACACCACCTATGGCTACACCTTC CASRDTTYGYTF
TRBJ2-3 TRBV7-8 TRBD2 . TGTGCCAGCAGCGACCGCGGGGGTCGCACAGATACGCAGTATTTT CASSDRGGRTDTQYF
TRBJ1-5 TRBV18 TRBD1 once TGTGCCAGCTCACCACTCAGGGGGCTCCAGCCCCAGCATTTT CASSPLRGLQPQHF